What follows describes a single T cell receptor (beta chain). Its antigen is not known. This CDR3 region has 14 residues. Germline V gives CDR1 MNHEY, CDR2 SVGAGI. The germline V and J ends were trimmed by 7 bases and 7 bases, with 17 bases remaining between them. PCR was performed using 60 Vbeta and 13 Jbeta primers. TCRdb's copy holds only in-frame clones and misses some; the assay was immunoSEQ multiplex PCR. The profile covers over 80,000 clones, with roughly 71% appearing a single time and roughly 16% taken by the ten largest. These data are taken from a study of cytomegalovirus exposure and HLA in healthy donors. Study-level points and caveats: At a 0.05 false discovery rate, a later analysis found around 17,000 TCR beta sequences to be associated with HLA alleles.

The clonotype was recovered from a young woman in good health and CMV-seropositive. This chain links TRBV6-5 with TRBJ2-1, with D possibly being TRBD1 (6 bases). Specimen: PBMCs. The CDR3 nucleotides are TGTGCCAGCACCCCGGGACACCGAGGGAATGAGCAGTTCTTC. Translated: CASTPGHRGNEQFF.